This T cell receptor beta chain was recovered during a study of shared clonotypes between healthy human individuals. Overall study context: In total, the donors were a couple of women and a few men aged 18 to 49. Findings of the study overall: It was observed that approximately 5% of naive CD4 clonotypes were shared across several donors. Among donors, the sharing of clonotypes was expected to be influenced by sequencing depth.

The study enrolled healthy HIV-negative adults without recent acute infections or vaccinations as donors. The repertoire was sequenced with immunoSEQ multiplex PCR; TCRdb's copy has only in-frame clones and lacks some. The sample consists of a few million clones, around 90% of them appearing once. In regard to this clone: Its antigen is currently unknown. Other DNA sequences in the sample encode the same CDR3.

The germline V gene encodes CDR1 SNHLY and CDR2 FYNNEI. The CDR3 extends over 14 amino acids. The V and J ends lost 4 bases and 0 bases respectively, with 7 bases between them. The chain is built from TRBV2 and TRBJ1-3; no reliable D call. What was sequenced was naive CD4+ T cells from PBMCs. As to subset: CD45RA+ positively selected. This TCR derives from a man between 18 and 29 years old in good health. Some clones in this sample may be carry-over from other donors' samples. The CDR3, as DNA: TGTGCCAGCAGTGCTCGGACCTCTGGAAACACCATATATTTT. Translating it yields CASSARTSGNTIYF.